The entry that follows covers one TCR beta chain sequence. Its antigen is currently unknown. This specimen belongs to a study of response to subunit inactivated influenza vaccine. Study-wide findings and caveats: The authors proposed limited new T cell recruitment per seasonal influenza vaccination.

The CDR3 spans 14 residues. The V gene's germline CDR1 is LGHDT and CDR2 YNNKEL (reference sequence). Trimming removed 3 bases from V and 0 bases from J, with 9 bases in between. In TCRdb, the RT-PCR reads were re-called with MiXCR into one record per CDR3 protein. The sample contains about 780,000 distinct CDR3 sequences, about a fifth of which appear only once. V usage is TRBV3-1 and J usage is TRBJ2-7; a possible D gene is TRBD1 (6 bases). This clonotype was obtained from a middle-aged man who received an inactivated influenza vaccine. The sample consisted of PBMCs from blood, taken roughly 5 days after vaccination. CDR3 sequence: CASSHRGGSYEQYF. CDR3 DNA: TGTGCCAGCAGCCATCGAGGGGGCTCCTACGAGCAGTACTTC.